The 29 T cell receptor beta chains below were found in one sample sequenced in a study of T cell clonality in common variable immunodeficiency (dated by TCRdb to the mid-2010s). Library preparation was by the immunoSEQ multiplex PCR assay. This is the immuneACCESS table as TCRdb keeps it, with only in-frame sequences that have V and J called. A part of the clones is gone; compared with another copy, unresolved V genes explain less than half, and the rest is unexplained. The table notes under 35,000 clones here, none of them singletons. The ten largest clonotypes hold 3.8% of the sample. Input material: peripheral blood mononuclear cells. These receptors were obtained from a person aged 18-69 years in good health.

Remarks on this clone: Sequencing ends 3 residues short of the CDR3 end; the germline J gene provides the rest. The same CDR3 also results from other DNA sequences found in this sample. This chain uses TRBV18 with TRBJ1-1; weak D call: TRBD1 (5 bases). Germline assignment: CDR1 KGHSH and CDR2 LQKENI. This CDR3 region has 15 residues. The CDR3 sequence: CASSLIGGLRTEAFF. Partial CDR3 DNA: TGTGCCAGCTCACTCATCGGGGGGTTGAGGACCGAA.

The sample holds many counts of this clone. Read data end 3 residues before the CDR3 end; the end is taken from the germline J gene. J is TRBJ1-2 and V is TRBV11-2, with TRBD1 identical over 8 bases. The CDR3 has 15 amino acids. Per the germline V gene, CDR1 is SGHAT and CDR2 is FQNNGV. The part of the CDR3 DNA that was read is TGTGCCAGCAGCTTAGATCCAGGGGGCTATGAGGGC. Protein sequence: CASSLDPGGYEG. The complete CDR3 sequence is CASSLDPGGYEGYTF.

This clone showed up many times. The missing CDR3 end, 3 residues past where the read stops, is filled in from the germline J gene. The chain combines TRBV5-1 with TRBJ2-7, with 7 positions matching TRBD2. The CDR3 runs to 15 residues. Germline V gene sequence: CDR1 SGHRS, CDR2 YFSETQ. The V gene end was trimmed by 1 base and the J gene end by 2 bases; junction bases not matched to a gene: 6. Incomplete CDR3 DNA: TGCGCCAGCAGCTTGATTGGCGGGGGACCCTACGAG. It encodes CASSLIGGGPYE. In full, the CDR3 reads CASSLIGGGPYEQYF.

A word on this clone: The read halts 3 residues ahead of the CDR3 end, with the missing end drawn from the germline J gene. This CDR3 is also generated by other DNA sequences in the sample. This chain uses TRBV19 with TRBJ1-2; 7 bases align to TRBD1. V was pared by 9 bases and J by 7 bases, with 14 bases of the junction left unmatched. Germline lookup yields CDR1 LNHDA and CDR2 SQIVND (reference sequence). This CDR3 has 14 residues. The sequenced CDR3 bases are TGTGCCAGCACGCCCCCCGGGACAGTATTTGGC. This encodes CASTPPGTVFG. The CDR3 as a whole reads CASTPPGTVFGYTF.

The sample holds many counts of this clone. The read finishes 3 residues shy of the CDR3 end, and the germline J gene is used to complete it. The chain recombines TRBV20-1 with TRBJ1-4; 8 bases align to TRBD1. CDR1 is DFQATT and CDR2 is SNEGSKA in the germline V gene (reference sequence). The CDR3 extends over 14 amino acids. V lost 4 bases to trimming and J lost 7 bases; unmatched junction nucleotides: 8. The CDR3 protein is CSAIRQGYAEKLFF. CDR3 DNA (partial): TGCAGTGCTATAAGACAGGGGTATGCTGAAAAA.

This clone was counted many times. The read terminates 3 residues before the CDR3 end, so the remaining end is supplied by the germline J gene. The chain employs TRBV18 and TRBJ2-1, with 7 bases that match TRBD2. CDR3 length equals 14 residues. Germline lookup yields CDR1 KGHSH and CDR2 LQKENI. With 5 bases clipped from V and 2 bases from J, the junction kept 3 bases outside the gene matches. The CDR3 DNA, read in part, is TGTGCCAGCTCAGGCGGGAGAGCCTACAATGAG. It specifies CASSGGRAYNE. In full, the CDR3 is CASSGGRAYNEQFF.

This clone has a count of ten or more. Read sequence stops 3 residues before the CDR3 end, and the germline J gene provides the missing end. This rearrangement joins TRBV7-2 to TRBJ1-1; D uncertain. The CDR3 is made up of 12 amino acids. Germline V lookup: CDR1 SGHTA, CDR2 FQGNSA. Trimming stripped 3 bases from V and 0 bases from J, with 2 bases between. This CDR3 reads CASSFLNTEAFF. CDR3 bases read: TGTGCCAGCAGCTTCTTGAACACTGAA.

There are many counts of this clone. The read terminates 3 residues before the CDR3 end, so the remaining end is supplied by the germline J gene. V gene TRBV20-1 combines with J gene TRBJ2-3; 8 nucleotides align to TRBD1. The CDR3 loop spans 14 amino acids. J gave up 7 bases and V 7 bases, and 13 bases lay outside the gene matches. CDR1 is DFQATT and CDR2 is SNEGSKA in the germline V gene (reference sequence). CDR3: CSDVGTGVLNTQYF. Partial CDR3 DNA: TGCAGTGATGTCGGGACAGGAGTTTTGAATACG.

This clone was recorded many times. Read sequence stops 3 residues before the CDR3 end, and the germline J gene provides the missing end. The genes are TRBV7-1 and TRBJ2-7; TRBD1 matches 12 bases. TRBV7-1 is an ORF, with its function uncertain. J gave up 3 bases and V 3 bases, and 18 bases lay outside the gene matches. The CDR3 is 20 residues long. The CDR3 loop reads CASSSPRGSGTGGAYYEQYF. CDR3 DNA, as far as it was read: TGTGCCAGCAGCTCCCCCCGGGGATCCGGGACAGGGGGCGCGTACTACGAG.

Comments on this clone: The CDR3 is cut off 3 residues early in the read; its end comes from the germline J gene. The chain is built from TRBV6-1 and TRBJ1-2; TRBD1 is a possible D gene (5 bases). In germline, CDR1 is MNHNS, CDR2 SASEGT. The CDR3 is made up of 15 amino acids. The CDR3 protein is CASSEREEIAGDYTF. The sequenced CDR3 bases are TGTGCCAGCAGTGAAAGAGAGGAGATAGCGGGGGAC.

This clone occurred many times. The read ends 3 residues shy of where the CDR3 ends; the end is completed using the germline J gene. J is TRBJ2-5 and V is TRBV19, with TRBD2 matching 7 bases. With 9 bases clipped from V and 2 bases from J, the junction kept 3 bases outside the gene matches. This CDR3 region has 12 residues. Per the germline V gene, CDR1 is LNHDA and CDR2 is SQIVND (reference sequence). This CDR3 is CASRGVQETQYF. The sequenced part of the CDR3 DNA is TGTGCCAGCCGGGGGGTACAAGAGACC.

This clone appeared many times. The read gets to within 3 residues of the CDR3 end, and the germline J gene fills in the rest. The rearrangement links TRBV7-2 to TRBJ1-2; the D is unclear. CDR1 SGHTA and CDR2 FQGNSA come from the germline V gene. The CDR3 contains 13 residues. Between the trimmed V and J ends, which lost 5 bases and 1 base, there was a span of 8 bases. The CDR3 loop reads CASSPTSNYGYTF. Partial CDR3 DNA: TGTGCCAGCAGCCCAACAAGTAACTATGGC. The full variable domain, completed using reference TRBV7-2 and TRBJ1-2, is GAGVSQSPSNKVTEKGKDVELRCDPISGHTALYWYRQSLGQGLEFLIYFQGNSAPDKSGLPSDRFSAERTGGSVSTLTIQRTQQEDSAVYLCASSPTSNYGYTFGSGTRLTVV.

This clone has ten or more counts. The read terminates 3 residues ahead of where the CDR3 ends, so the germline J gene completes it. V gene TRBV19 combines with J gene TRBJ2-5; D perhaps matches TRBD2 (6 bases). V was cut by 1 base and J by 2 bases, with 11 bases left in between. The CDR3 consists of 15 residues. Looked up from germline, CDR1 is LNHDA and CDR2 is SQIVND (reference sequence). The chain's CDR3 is CASSIAYGGQETQYF. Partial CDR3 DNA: TGTGCCAGTAGTATAGCATACGGGGGACAAGAGACC.

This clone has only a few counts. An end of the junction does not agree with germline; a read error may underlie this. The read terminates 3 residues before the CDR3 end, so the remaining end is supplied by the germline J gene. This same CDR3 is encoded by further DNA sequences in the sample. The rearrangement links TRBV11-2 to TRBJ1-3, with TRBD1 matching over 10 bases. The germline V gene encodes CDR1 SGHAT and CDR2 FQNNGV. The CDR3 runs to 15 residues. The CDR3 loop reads CASSSTGGSGNTIYF. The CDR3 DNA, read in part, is TGTGCCAGCAGCTCGACAGGGGGCTCTGGAAACACA.

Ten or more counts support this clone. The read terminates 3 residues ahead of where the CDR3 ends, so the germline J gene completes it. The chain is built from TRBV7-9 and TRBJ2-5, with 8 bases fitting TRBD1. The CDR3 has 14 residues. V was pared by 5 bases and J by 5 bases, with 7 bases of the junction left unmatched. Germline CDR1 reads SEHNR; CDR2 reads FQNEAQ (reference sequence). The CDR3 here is CASSTQGARETQYF. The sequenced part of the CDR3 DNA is TGTGCCAGCAGCACCCAGGGGGCGCGGGAGACC.

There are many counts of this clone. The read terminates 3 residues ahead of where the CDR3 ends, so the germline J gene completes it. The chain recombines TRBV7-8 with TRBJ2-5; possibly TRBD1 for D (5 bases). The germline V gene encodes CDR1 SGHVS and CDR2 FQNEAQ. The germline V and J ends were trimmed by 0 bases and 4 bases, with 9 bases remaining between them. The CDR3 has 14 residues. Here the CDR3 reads CASSLAAGRETQYF. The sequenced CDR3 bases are TGTGCCAGCAGCTTAGCGGCAGGGCGAGAGACC.

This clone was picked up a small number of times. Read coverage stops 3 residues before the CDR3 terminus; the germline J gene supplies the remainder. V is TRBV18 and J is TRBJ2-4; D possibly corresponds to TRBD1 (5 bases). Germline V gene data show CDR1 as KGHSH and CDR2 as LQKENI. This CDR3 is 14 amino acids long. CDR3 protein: CASSPGATNYGQYF. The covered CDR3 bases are TGTGCCAGCTCACCAGGGGCAACTAACTATGGT.

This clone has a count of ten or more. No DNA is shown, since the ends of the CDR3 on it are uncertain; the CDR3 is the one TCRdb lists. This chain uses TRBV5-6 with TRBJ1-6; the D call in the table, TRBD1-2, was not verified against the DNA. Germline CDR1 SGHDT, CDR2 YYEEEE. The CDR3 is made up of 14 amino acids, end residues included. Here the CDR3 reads CASSFGNGDSPLHF.

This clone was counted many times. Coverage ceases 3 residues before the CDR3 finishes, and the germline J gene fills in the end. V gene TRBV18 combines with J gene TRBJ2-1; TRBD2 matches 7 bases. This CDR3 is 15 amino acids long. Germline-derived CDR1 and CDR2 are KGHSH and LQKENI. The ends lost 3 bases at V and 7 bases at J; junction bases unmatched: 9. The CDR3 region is CASSPGGYVRNEQFF. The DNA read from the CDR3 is TGTGCCAGCTCACCGGGGGGGTACGTACGAAATGAG.

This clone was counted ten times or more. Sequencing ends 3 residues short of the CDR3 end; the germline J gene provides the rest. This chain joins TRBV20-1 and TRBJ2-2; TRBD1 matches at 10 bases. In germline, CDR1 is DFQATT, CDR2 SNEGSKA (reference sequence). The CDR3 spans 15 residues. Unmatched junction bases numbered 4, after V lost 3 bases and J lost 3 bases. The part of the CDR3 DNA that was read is TGCAGTGCTAGCGACAGGGGGCTCTACACCGGGGAG. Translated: CSASDRGLYTGE. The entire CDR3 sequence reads CSASDRGLYTGELFF.

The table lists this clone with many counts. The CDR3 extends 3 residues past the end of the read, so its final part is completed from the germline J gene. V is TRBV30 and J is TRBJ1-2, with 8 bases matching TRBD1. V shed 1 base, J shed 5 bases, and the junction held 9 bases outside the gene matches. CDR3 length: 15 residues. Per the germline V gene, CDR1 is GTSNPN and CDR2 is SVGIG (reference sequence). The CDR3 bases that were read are TGTGCCTGGAGTGAACCAGGGGGCGCGCATTATGGC. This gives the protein CAWSEPGGAHYG. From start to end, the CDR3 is CAWSEPGGAHYGYTF. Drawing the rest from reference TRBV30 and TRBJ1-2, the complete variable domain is SQTIHQWPATLVQPVGSPLSLECTVEGTSNPNLYWYRQAAGRGLQLLFYSVGIGQISSEVPQNLSASRPQDRQFILSSKKLLLSDSGFYLCAWSEPGGAHYGYTFGSGTRLTVV.

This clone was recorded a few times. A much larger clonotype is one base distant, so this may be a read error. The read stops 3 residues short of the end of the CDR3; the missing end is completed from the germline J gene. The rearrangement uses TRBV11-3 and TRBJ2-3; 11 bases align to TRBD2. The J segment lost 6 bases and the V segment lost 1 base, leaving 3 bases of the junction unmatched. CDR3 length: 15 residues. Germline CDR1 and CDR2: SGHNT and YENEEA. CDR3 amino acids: CASSLAGTSGDTQYF. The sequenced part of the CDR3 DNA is TGTGCCAGCAGCTTAGCGGGGACTAGCGGCGATACG.

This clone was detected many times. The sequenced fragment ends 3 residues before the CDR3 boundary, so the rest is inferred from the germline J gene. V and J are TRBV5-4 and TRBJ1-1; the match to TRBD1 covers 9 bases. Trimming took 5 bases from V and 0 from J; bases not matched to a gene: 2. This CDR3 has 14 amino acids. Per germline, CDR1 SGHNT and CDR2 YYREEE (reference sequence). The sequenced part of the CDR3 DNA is TGTGCCAGCAGGACAGGGGGGATGAACACTGAA. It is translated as CASRTGGMNTE. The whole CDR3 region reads CASRTGGMNTEAFF.

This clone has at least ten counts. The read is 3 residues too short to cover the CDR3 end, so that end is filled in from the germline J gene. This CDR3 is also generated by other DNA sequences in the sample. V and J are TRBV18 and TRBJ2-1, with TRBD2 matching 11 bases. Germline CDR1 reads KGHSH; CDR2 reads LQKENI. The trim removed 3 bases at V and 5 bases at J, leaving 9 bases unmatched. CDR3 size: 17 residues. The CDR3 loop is CASSPPAGTSGHNEQFF. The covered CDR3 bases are TGTGCCAGCTCACCTCCTGCAGGGACTAGCGGACACAATGAG.

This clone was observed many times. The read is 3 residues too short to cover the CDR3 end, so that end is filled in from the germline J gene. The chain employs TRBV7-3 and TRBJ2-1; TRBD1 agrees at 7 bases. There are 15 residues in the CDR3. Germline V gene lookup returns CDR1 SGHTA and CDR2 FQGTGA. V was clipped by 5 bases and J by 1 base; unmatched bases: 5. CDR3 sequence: CASSRQGASYNEQFF. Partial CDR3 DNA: TGTGCCAGCAGCCGACAGGGTGCGTCCTACAATGAG.

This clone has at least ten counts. CDR3 bases read: TGCGCCAGCAGCAGACTCAGCGGTCACGAG. Its translation: CASSRLSGHE. The CDR3 as a whole reads CASSRLSGHEQYF. V usage is TRBV5-1 and J usage is TRBJ2-7, with a tentative D call TRBD2 (5 bases). Coverage ceases 3 residues before the CDR3 finishes, and the germline J gene fills in the end. V shed 4 bases and J shed 5 bases, with 13 bases lying between them. Germline CDR1 SGHRS, CDR2 YFSETQ. The CDR3 is made up of 13 amino acids.

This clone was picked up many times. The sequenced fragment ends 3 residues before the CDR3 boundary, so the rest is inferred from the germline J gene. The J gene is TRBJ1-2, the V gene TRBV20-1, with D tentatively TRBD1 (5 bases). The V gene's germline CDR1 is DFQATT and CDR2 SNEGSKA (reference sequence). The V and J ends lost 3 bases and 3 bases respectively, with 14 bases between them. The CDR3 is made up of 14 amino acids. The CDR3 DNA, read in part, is TGCAGTGCTAGGAGCACTCAGGGAGACTATGGC. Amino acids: CSARSTQGDYG. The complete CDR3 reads CSARSTQGDYGYTF.

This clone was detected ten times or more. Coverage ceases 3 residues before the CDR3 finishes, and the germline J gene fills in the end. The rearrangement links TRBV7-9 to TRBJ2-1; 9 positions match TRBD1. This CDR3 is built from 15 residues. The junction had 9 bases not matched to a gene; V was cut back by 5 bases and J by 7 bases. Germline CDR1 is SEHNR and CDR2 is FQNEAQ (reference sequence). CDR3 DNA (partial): TGTGCCAGCAGCAAGAGAGGGACAGGGATGAATGAG. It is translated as CASSKRGTGMNE. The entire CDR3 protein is CASSKRGTGMNEQFF.

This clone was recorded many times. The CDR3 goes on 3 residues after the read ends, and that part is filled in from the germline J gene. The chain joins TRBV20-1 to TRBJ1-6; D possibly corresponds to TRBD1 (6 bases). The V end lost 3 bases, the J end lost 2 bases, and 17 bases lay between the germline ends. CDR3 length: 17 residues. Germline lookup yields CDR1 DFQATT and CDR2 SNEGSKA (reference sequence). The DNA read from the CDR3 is TGCAGTGCTAGTGCGGCAGGCAGGGGTGCCTATAATTCACCC. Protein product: CSASAAGRGAYNSP. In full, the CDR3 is CSASAAGRGAYNSPLHF.